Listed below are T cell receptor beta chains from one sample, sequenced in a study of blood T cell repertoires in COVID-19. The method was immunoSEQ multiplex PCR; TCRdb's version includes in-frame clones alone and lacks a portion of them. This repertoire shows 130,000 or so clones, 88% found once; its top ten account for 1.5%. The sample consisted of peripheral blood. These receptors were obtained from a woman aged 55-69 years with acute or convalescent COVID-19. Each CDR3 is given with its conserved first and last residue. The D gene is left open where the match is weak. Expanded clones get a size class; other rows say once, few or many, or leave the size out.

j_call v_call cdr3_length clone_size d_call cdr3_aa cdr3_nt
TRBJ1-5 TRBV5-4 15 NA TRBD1 CASSPGTGGNQPQHF TGTGCCAGCAGCCCGGGGACAGGGGGAAATCAGCCCCAGCATTTT
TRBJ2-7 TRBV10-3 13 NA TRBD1 CAIRDRGSYEQYF TGTGCCATTAGGGACAGGGGGTCCTACGAGCAGTACTTC
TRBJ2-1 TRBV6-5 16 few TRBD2 CASSYSSSGGDNEQFF TGTGCCAGCAGTTACTCGTCTAGCGGGGGGGACAATGAGCAGTTCTTC
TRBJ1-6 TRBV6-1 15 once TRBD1 CASSTGDREYSPLHF TGTGCCAGCAGTACAGGGGACAGGGAATACTCACCCCTCCACTTT
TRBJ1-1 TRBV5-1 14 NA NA CASSLVPGAPEAFF TGCGCCAGCAGCTTGGTACCAGGGGCCCCTGAAGCTTTCTTT
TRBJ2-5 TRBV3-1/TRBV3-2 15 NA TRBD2 CASSRGGGNQETQYF TGTGCCAGCAGCCGCGGGGGTGGGAACCAAGAGACCCAGTACTTC
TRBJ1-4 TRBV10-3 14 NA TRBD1 CAIRAGTASEKLFF TGTGCCATCAGGGCCGGGACAGCATCGGAAAAACTGTTTTTT
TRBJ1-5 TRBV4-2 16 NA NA CASSPPILNRNQPQHF TGTGCCAGCAGCCCTCCCATCCTAAACCGCAATCAGCCCCAGCATTTT
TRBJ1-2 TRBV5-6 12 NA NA CASRADSYGYTF TGTGCCAGCAGAGCGGACAGCTATGGCTACACCTTC
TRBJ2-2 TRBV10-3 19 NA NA CAISETRRGPRSNTGELFF TGTGCCATCAGTGAGACTAGGCGGGGGCCGAGATCGAACACCGGGGAGCTGTTTTTT
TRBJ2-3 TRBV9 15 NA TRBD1 CASSAPTGNTDTQYF TGTGCCAGCAGCGCCCCGACAGGGAACACAGATACGCAGTATTTT
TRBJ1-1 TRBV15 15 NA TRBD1 CATSRPTGGVTEAFF TGTGCCACCAGCAGACCAACAGGGGGTGTGACTGAAGCTTTCTTT
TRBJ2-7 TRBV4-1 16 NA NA CASSHTVVRGVYEQYF TGCGCCAGCAGCCATACGGTGGTCCGGGGTGTGTACGAGCAGTACTTC
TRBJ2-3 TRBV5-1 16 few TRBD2 CASSLYGAGGIDTQYF TGCGCCAGCAGCTTGTACGGAGCGGGGGGAATAGATACGCAGTATTTT
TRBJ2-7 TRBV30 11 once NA CAWSNYYEQYF TGTGCCTGGAGTAACTACTACGAGCAGTACTTC
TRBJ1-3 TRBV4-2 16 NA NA CASSQELRDGGNTIYF TGTGCCAGCAGCCAAGAGTTGCGGGATGGTGGAAACACCATATATTTT
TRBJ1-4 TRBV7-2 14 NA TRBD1 CASSAQGAGEKLFF TGTGCCAGCAGCGCGCAGGGGGCAGGTGAAAAACTGTTTTTT
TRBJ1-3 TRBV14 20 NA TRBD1 CASSPSQGVFGGSSGNTIYF TGTGCCAGCAGCCCATCACAGGGGGTTTTCGGGGGGAGCTCTGGAAACACCATATATTTT
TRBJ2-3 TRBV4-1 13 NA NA CASSQEGPDTQYF TGCGCCAGCAGCCAAGAGGGCCCAGATACGCAGTATTTT
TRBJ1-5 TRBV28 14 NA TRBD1 CASSSGGSNQPQHF TGTGCCAGCAGTTCAGGGGGGAGCAATCAGCCCCAGCATTTT
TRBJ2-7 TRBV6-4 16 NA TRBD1 CASDRGRSRGGHEQYF TGTGCCAGCGACAGGGGGAGGAGCAGGGGTGGCCACGAGCAGTACTTC
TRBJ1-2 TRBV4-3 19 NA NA CASSPKIPGNSDRSYGYTF TGCGCCAGCAGCCCGAAGATACCAGGTAACTCCGACAGATCCTATGGCTACACCTTC
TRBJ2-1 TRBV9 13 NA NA CASSVAGGFEQFF TGTGCCAGCAGCGTAGCAGGAGGGTTCGAGCAGTTCTTC
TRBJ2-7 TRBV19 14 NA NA CASSISGPSYEQYF TGTGCCAGTAGTATTTCAGGGCCATCCTACGAGCAGTACTTC
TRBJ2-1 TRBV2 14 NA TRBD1 CASRFPGQEHEQFF TGTGCCAGCAGATTCCCGGGACAGGAGCATGAGCAGTTCTTC
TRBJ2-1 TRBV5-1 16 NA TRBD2 CASSLPGLAGDNEQFF TGCGCCAGCAGCTTGCCGGGACTAGCGGGGGATAATGAGCAGTTCTTC
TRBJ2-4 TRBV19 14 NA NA CASTRGDDKNIQYF TGTGCCAGTACCCGGGGAGATGACAAAAACATTCAGTACTTC
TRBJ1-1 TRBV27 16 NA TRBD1 CASSPTTGGGNTEAFF TGTGCCAGCAGTCCAACAACAGGGGGGGGGAACACTGAAGCTTTCTTT
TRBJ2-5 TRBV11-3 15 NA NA CASSSGIGGGETQYF TGTGCCAGCAGCTCCGGAATAGGGGGGGGCGAGACCCAGTACTTC
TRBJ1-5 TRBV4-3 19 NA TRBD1 CASSQFYPPGQGVNQPQHF TGCGCCAGCAGCCAATTTTACCCCCCGGGACAGGGGGTCAATCAGCCCCAGCATTTT
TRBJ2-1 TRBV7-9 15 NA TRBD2 CASSLFSSGGPEQFF TGTGCCAGCAGCTTATTCTCATCGGGGGGGCCTGAGCAGTTCTTC
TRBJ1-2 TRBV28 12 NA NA CASSSGIWGYTF TGTGCCAGCAGTTCGGGGATTTGGGGCTACACCTTC
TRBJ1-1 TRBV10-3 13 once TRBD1 CAIRVTGDTEAFF TGTGCCATCAGAGTTACAGGGGACACTGAAGCTTTCTTT
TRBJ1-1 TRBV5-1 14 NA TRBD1 CASSPDTGDTEAFF TGCGCCAGCAGCCCGGATACAGGGGACACTGAAGCTTTCTTT
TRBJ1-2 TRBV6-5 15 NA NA CASSYSIQGGYGYTF TGTGCCAGCAGTTACTCGATACAGGGCGGCTATGGCTACACCTTC
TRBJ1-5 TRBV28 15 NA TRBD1 CASSLSGGSNQPQHF TGTGCCAGCAGTTTGTCAGGGGGTAGCAATCAGCCCCAGCATTTT
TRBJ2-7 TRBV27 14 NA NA CASSWGRGSYEQYF TGTGCCAGCAGTTGGGGCAGGGGATCCTACGAGCAGTACTTC
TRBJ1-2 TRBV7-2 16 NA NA CASSLAGSAGAGGYTF TGTGCCAGCAGCTTAGCGGGATCGGCAGGCGCGGGTGGCTACACCTTC
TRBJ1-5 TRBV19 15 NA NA CASSIEDTRNQPQHF TGTGCCAGTAGTATCGAGGACACCCGCAATCAGCCCCAGCATTTT
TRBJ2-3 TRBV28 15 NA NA CASSLIATGQDTQYF TGTGCCAGCAGTTTAATTGCGACAGGCCAGGATACGCAGTATTTT
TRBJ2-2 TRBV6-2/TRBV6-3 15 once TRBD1 CASSWDREKVGELFF TGTGCCAGCAGCTGGGACAGGGAAAAGGTCGGGGAGCTGTTTTTT
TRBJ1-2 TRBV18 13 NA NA CASSPRTEDGYTF TGTGCCAGCTCACCACGAACAGAAGATGGCTACACCTTC
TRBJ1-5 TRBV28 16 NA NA CASSPGPGSGYQPQHF TGTGCCAGCAGTCCGGGCCCGGGATCCGGGTATCAGCCCCAGCATTTT
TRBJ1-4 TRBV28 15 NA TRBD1 CASRGQGTTNEKLFF TGTGCCAGCAGGGGACAGGGGACCACTAATGAAAAACTGTTTTTT
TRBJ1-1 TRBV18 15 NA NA CASSPSGAQNTEAFF TGTGCCAGCTCACCCTCAGGGGCACAGAACACTGAAGCTTTCTTT
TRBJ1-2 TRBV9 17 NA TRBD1 CASSAGTGWLDNYGYTF TGTGCCAGCAGCGCCGGGACAGGGTGGTTGGATAACTATGGCTACACCTTC
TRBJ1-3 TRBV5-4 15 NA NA CASSIQGIAGNTIYF TGTGCCAGCAGTATTCAGGGAATTGCTGGAAACACCATATATTTT
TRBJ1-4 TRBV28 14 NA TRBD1 CASSIGQDLEKLFF TGTGCCAGCAGTATTGGACAGGACCTTGAAAAACTGTTTTTT
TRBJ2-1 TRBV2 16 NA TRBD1 CASSDHLGTGLDEQFF TGTGCCAGCAGCGACCACCTTGGGACAGGGTTAGATGAGCAGTTCTTC
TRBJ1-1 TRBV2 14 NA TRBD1 CASSSDRLLTEAFF TGTGCCAGCAGTTCGGACAGGCTCCTGACTGAAGCTTTCTTT
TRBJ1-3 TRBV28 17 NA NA CASSPAGTQFSGNTIYF TGTGCCAGCAGCCCAGCCGGGACTCAATTCTCTGGAAACACCATATATTTT
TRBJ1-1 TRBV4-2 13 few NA CASSQDSGTEAFF TGTGCCAGCAGCCAAGACTCGGGAACTGAAGCTTTCTTT
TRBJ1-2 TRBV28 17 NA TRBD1 CASSSNRGPGHIYGYTF TGTGCCAGCAGTTCTAACAGGGGCCCGGGTCACATCTATGGCTACACCTTC
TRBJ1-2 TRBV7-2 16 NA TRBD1 CASSLRTGISNYGYTF TGTGCCAGCAGCCTCCGGACAGGAATTTCTAACTATGGCTACACCTTC
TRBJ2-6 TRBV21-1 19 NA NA CASSKGLQGGGSGANVLTF TGTGCCAGCAGCAAAGGCCTGCAGGGGGGAGGATCTGGGGCCAACGTCCTGACTTTC
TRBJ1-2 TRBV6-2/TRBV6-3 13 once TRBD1 CASSYWDRSGYTF TGTGCCAGCAGTTACTGGGACAGGAGCGGCTACACCTTC
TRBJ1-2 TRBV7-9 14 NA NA CASSSGTEIYGYTF TGTGCCAGCAGTTCTGGTACAGAGATATATGGCTACACCTTC
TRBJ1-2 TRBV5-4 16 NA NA CASSVGGEQGNYGYTF TGTGCCAGCAGCGTCGGGGGGGAACAGGGTAACTATGGCTACACCTTC
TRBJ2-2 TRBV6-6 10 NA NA CASSSGELFF TGTGCCAGCAGCTCCGGGGAGCTGTTTTTT
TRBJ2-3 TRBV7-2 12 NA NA CASSSTGDTQYF TGTGCCAGCAGCTCTACAGGGGATACGCAGTATTTT